A single sample is the source of the 5 T cell receptor beta chains below, sequenced in a study of OX40 agonist ivuxolimab in advanced cancers. Sequenced by immunoSEQ multiplex PCR; TCRdb stores in-frame clones only, minus some. The sample has tens of thousands of clones; approximately 88% are singletons. This specimen was CD4+ or CD8+ T cells sorted from blood, taken in a trial of the OX40 agonist ivuxolimab. Receptors were obtained from an adult with an advanced solid tumor such as melanoma, head and neck, liver or kidney cancer.

CDR3 sequence: CASSLEGERSGYTF. In DNA form, the CDR3 reads TGTGCCAGCAGCTTAGAAGGGGAAAGAAGCGGCTACACCTTC. The chain has TRBV7-9 and TRBJ1-2, with a tentative D call TRBD1 (5 bases). CDR3 length: 14 residues. CDR1 and CDR2 (germline): SEHNR, FQNEAQ (reference sequence). V lost 1 base and J 8 bases, leaving 14 bases between the germline ends. Full variable domain (remainder filled in from reference TRBV7-9 and TRBJ1-2): DTGVSQNPRHKITKRGQNVTFRCDPISEHNRLYWYRQTLGQGPEFLTYFQNEAQLEKSRLLSDRFSAERPKGSFSTLEIQRTEQGDSAMYLCASSLEGERSGYTFGSGTRLTVV.

The CDR3 DNA reads TGTGCCAGCAGCTTGGTAGGGGGACGAATGACCTCTGGAAACACCATATATTTT. This codes for CASSLVGGRMTSGNTIYF. V usage is TRBV5-6 and J usage is TRBJ1-3, with a possible D match to TRBD1 (6 bases). Germline assignment: CDR1 SGHDT and CDR2 YYEEEE. This CDR3 contains 18 residues. The V end was cut by 0 bases, the J end by 0 bases, with 16 bases between. The complete variable domain, with remaining parts taken from reference TRBV5-6 and TRBJ1-3, reads DAGVTQSPTHLIKTRGQQVTLRCSPKSGHDTVSWYQQALGQGPQFIFQYYEEEERQRGNFPDRFSGHQFPNYSSELNVNALLLGDSALYLCASSLVGGRMTSGNTIYFGEGSWLTVV.

J is TRBJ1-2 and V is TRBV14, with D unresolved. Germline V gives CDR1 SGHDN, CDR2 FVKESK. Trimming pared 3 bases from V and 5 bases from J, leaving 10 bases between. The CDR3 loop spans 13 amino acids. CDR3 nucleotides: TGTGCCAGCAGCCACTCGTCATCTTATGGCTACACCTTC. Translated: CASSHSSSYGYTF.

This clone was seen a single time. The CDR3 is CASSYSSGTSYEQYF. CDR3 nucleotide sequence: TGTGCCAGCAGTTACTCGTCAGGCACCTCCTACGAGCAGTACTTC. V and J are TRBV6-5 and TRBJ2-7, with no clear D. CDR3 length equals 15 residues. Deletions cut 0 bases from V and 0 bases from J, with 9 bases between. Germline CDR1 is MNHEY and CDR2 is SVGAGI.

The chain joins TRBV6-6 to TRBJ1-1, with a possible D match to TRBD1 (5 bases). This CDR3 has 12 residues. V was pared by 8 bases and J by 3 bases, with 10 bases between. The V gene's germline CDR1 is MNHNY and CDR2 SVGAGI (reference sequence). In DNA, the CDR3 is TGTGCCAGCCAGGCGGGGGACACTGAAGCTTTCTTT. It encodes CASQAGDTEAFF.